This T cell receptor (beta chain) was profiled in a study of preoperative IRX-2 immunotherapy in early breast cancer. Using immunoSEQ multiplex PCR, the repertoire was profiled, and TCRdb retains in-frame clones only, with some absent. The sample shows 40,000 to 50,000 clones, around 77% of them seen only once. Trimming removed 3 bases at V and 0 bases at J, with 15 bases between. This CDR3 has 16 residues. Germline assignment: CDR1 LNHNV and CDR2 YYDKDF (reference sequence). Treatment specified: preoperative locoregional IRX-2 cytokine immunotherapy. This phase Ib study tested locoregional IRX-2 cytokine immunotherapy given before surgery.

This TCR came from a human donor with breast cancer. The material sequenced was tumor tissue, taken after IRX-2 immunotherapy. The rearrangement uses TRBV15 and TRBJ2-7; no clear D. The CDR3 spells CATSRGRLGSSYEQYF. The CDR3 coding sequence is TGTGCCACCAGCAGGGGTCGACTGGGAAGCTCCTACGAGCAGTACTTC.